These T cell receptor beta chains were read from a single sample in a study of control samples from healthy donors and cancer patients. Produced via immunoSEQ multiplex PCR; TCRdb's table is partial and in-frame only. Of 120,000 to 150,000 clones listed, about nine tenths are singletons. The sequenced material came from blood. These receptors were collected from a man aged 30-40 years in good health. The CDR3 runs from the conserved cysteine through the conserved F or W. Fields, in order: J gene, D gene, V gene, clone size, CDR3 length, CDR3 DNA, CDR3 protein. The D gene is left open where the match is weak. Clone size is shown for a subset of rows, as once, few, many or a class of expanded clone.

j_gene: TRBJ1-2; d_gene: .; v_gene: TRBV20-1; abundance: .; len: 11; CDR3nt: TGCAGTGCAAATTTACAGGGTGGCTACACCTTC; CDR3aa: CSANLQGGYTF
j_gene: TRBJ2-7; d_gene: TRBD2; v_gene: TRBV7-2; abundance: .; len: 13; CDR3nt: TGTGCCAGCAGCCGACTAGCTACCTACGAGCAGTACTTC; CDR3aa: CASSRLATYEQYF
j_gene: TRBJ1-1; d_gene: .; v_gene: TRBV13; abundance: .; len: 14; CDR3nt: TGTGCCAGCAGCTCCAGGGGTATGAACACTGAAGCTTTCTTT; CDR3aa: CASSSRGMNTEAFF
j_gene: TRBJ2-2; d_gene: TRBD1; v_gene: TRBV24-1; abundance: .; len: 16; CDR3nt: TGTGCCACCAGTGACCCAGGGGGCGCGGACACCGGGGAGCTGTTTTTT; CDR3aa: CATSDPGGADTGELFF
j_gene: TRBJ2-7; d_gene: TRBD2; v_gene: TRBV19; abundance: .; len: 14; CDR3nt: TGTGCCAGTAGTATATTGGCGGGAGATCGCGAGCAGTACTTC; CDR3aa: CASSILAGDREQYF
j_gene: TRBJ2-1; d_gene: .; v_gene: TRBV20-1; abundance: .; len: 11; CDR3nt: TGCAGTGTCGATAGGGAGAATGAGCAGTTCTTC; CDR3aa: CSVDRENEQFF
j_gene: TRBJ2-7; d_gene: TRBD2; v_gene: TRBV18; abundance: .; len: 14; CDR3nt: TGTGCCAGCTCACCAGGAGCGGGACCCTACGAGCAGTACTTC; CDR3aa: CASSPGAGPYEQYF
j_gene: TRBJ1-6; d_gene: .; v_gene: TRBV4-2; abundance: .; len: 17; CDR3nt: TGTGCCAGCAGCCAAGGGGGCGTAGGGCAGGGGATTTCACCCCTCCACTTT; CDR3aa: CASSQGGVGQGISPLHF
j_gene: TRBJ2-7; d_gene: .; v_gene: TRBV5-5; abundance: .; len: 12; CDR3nt: TGTGCCAGCATCCGGGGAGAGGGCGAGCAGTACTTC; CDR3aa: CASIRGEGEQYF
j_gene: TRBJ2-7; d_gene: TRBD1; v_gene: TRBV11-3; abundance: once; len: 12; CDR3nt: TGTGCCAGCAGCTTAGATGCTGGGACAGGGCACTTC; CDR3aa: CASSLDAGTGHF
j_gene: TRBJ1-3; d_gene: TRBD1; v_gene: TRBV5-4; abundance: once; len: 14; CDR3nt: TGTGCCAGCAGCCCACAGGGGAGAGGAAACACCATATATTTT; CDR3aa: CASSPQGRGNTIYF
j_gene: TRBJ1-3; d_gene: .; v_gene: TRBV28; abundance: .; len: 14; CDR3nt: TGTGCCAGCAGGGTGAGCAGGGATGGAAACACCATATATTTT; CDR3aa: CASRVSRDGNTIYF
j_gene: TRBJ2-7; d_gene: TRBD1; v_gene: TRBV4-3; abundance: .; len: 19; CDR3nt: TGCGCCAGCAGCCAAGATCGAGTCGATCTTATAGACAGGGTTTGCGAGCAGTACTTC; CDR3aa: CASSQDRVDLIDRVCEQYF
j_gene: TRBJ1-1; d_gene: TRBD1; v_gene: TRBV6-5; abundance: .; len: 14; CDR3nt: TGTGCCAGCAGGTTAAGGACAGGAGAAACTGAAGCTTTCTTT; CDR3aa: CASRLRTGETEAFF
j_gene: TRBJ2-2; d_gene: .; v_gene: TRBV11-2; abundance: .; len: 13; CDR3nt: TGTGCCAGCAGCCCCCAAGAAACCGGGGAGCTGTTTTTT; CDR3aa: CASSPQETGELFF
j_gene: TRBJ2-5; d_gene: .; v_gene: TRBV18; abundance: .; len: 14; CDR3nt: TGTGCCAGCTCTCGAGAGTCAGGGGTAGAGACCCAGTACTTC; CDR3aa: CASSRESGVETQYF